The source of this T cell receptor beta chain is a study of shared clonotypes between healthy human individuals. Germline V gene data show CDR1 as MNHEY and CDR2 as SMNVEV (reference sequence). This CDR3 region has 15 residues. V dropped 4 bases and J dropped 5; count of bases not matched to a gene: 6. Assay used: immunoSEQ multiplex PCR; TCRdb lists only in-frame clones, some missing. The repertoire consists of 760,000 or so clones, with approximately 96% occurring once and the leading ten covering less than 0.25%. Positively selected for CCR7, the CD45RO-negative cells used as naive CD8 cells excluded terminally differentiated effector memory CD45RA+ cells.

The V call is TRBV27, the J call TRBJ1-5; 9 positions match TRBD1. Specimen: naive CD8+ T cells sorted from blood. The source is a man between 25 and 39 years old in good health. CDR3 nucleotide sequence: TGTGCCAGCAGTTCCTGGACAGGGGCCGATCAGCCCCAGCATTTT. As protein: CASSSWTGADQPQHF.